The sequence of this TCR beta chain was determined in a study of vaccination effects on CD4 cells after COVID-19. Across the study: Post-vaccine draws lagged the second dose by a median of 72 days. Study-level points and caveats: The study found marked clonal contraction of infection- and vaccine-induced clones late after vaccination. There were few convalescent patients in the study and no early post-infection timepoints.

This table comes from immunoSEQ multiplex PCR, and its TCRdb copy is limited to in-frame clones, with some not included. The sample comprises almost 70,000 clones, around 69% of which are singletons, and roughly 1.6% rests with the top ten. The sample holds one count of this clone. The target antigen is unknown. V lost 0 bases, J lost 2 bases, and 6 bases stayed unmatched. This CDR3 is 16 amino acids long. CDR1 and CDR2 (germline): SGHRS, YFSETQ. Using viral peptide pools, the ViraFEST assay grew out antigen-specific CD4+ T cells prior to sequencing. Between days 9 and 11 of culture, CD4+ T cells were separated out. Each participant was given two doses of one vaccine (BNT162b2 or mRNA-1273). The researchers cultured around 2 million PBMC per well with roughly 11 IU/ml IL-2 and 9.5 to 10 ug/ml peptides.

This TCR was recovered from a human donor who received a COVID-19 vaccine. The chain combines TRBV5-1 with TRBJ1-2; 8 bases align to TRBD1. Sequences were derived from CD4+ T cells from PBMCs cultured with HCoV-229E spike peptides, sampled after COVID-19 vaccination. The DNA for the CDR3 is TGCGCCAGCAGCTTGGGAGGGACAGGCGCAAACTATGGCTACACCTTC. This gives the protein CASSLGGTGANYGYTF.